The sequence of this TCR beta chain was determined in a study of cytomegalovirus exposure and HLA in healthy donors. As for the study in general: Earlier, 200 million or so T cells were analyzed, and 90 million to 140 million unique TCR beta sequences were found among them. Of all 360 or so donors who were genotyped, 80% to 85% belonged to the Caucasian-associated ancestry cluster. Study conclusions and caveats: On later analysis, the bulk of CMV-associated TCR beta chains appeared to be HLA-restricted.

A word on this clone: What it binds is not known.

Germline V CDR1 and CDR2: SEHNR, FQNEAQ (reference sequence). The CDR3 runs 16 residues. V lost 8 bases and J lost 0; bases outside the gene matches: 10. Vbeta (60) and Jbeta (13) primers were used in the PCR. Only in-frame clones appear in the TCRdb table, and some are missing; sequencing was by immunoSEQ multiplex PCR. The data hold roughly 190,000 clones, with 73% observed a single time. This receptor was identified in a woman in her 30s in good health and CMV-seronegative. The chain has TRBV7-9 and TRBJ2-1; TRBD2 agrees at 7 bases. Sample: PBMCs. CDR3 sequence (DNA): TGTGCCAGCGGGGGGGTTATGGGGAGCTCCTACAATGAGCAGTTCTTC. It codes for CASGGVMGSSYNEQFF.